The 20 T cell receptor beta chains listed next were all sequenced from one sample in a study of T cell repertoires in cytomegalovirus infection. TCRdb reprocessed the reads with MiXCR, giving one entry per CDR3 protein. The sample has 900,000 to 950,000 distinct CDR3 sequences, roughly 31% seen once. These receptors lack a known antigen. The specimen was cultured CD8+ T cells from PBMCs, collected from culture after CMV antigen stimulation. Every receptor here comes from a human donor in good health (CMV status not recorded). Some clones in this sample may be carry-over from other donors' samples.

This chain connects TRBV19 to TRBJ2-3; a weak D match, TRBD2 (6 bases). Germline V gene lookup returns CDR1 LNHDA and CDR2 SQIVND (reference sequence). CDR3 length equals 18 residues. The germline V and J ends were trimmed by 6 bases and 0 bases, with 22 bases remaining between them. The CDR3 spells CASSPVVRLAASTDTQYF. The CDR3, as DNA: TGTGCCAGTAGCCCCGTAGTGCGATTAGCGGCTAGCACAGATACGCAGTATTTT.

This clonotype has more than one count but fewer than ten. The V gene is TRBV12-3 or TRBV12-4, the J gene TRBJ1-2; tentatively, D is TRBD1 (5 bases). Trimming pared 1 base from V and 2 bases from J, leaving 14 bases between. The CDR3 is 16 residues long. Written as DNA, the CDR3 is TGTGCCAGCAGTTTAGGGGGAAGGGGCTTAAACTATGGCTACACCTTC. It translates to CASSLGGRGLNYGYTF.

This clonotype was observed a few times. The V call is TRBV6-5, the J call TRBJ2-1, with a tentative D call TRBD1 (6 bases). The CDR3 extends over 16 amino acids. The germline gives CDR1 MNHEY, CDR2 SVGAGI. V lost 0 bases and J 7 bases, leaving 16 bases between the germline ends. Here the CDR3 reads CASSYSEQGAFNEQFF. DNA of the CDR3: TGTGCCAGCAGTTACTCAGAACAGGGAGCGTTTAATGAGCAGTTCTTC.

The gene calls are TRBV7-6 and TRBJ2-1; no clear D. CDR3 length: 10 residues. Germline CDR1 SGHVS, CDR2 FNYEAQ. In nucleotides, the CDR3 is TGTGCGGGGATGGGGAATGAGCAGTTCTTC. Protein product: CAGMGNEQFF. Filled out from reference TRBV7-6 and TRBJ2-1, the complete variable domain reads GAGVSQSPRYKVTKRGQDVALRCDPISGHVSLYWYRQALGQGPEFLTYFNYEAQQDKSGLPNDRFSAERPEGSISTLTIQRTEQRDSAMYRCAGMGNEQFFGPGTRLTVL.

This clonotype was observed a few times. J is TRBJ2-1 and V is TRBV19; TRBD2 agrees at 9 bases. Trimming took 3 bases from V and 7 from J; bases not matched to a gene: 4. Germline lookup yields CDR1 LNHDA and CDR2 SQIVND (reference sequence). This CDR3 spans 14 amino acids. Here the CDR3 DNA reads TGTGCCAGTAGTATGGCTAGCGGGATAAATGAGCAGTTCTTC. Translated: CASSMASGINEQFF. Combining the CDR3 with reference TRBV19 and TRBJ2-1 gives the whole variable domain DGGITQSPKYLFRKEGQNVTLSCEQNLNHDAMYWYRQDPGQGLRLIYYSQIVNDFQKGDIAEGYSVSREKKESFPLTVTSAQKNPTAFYLCASSMASGINEQFFGPGTRLTVL.

The chain uses TRBV7-9 and TRBJ2-1; D gene ambiguous. CDR1 SEHNR and CDR2 FQNEAQ come from the germline V gene (reference sequence). CDR3 length equals 16 residues. The V end lost 2 bases, the J end lost 5 bases, and 16 bases lay between the germline ends. CDR3 region: CASSLSWSPVNNEQFF. DNA for the CDR3: TGTGCCAGCAGCTTATCTTGGTCCCCAGTAAACAATGAGCAGTTCTTC.

This clonotype appeared many times. The J gene is TRBJ2-1, the V gene TRBV7-2, with D possibly TRBD1 on 6 matching bases. V was pared by 5 bases and J by 5 bases, with 13 bases between. CDR3 length: 14 amino acids. The germline CDR1 and CDR2 sequences are SGHTA and FQGNSA. The CDR3 loop is CASSDRTANNEQFF. The DNA of the CDR3 is TGTGCCAGCAGCGACCGGACAGCCAACAATGAGCAGTTCTTC.

This clonotype was found a few times. This chain links TRBV19 with TRBJ2-7; the D call may be TRBD1 or TRBD2 (5 bases each). V lost 3 bases and J 2 bases, leaving 11 bases between the germline ends. The germline gives CDR1 LNHDA, CDR2 SQIVND (reference sequence). The CDR3 consists of 14 residues. The CDR3 loop reads CASSMDGDPYEQYF. CDR3 bases: TGTGCCAGTAGTATGGACGGGGACCCCTACGAGCAGTACTTC.

This clonotype showed up many times. The rearrangement joins TRBV7-9 to TRBJ2-6; D perhaps matches TRBD1 (6 bases). Between the trimmed V and J ends, which lost 4 bases and 0 bases, there was a span of 16 bases. CDR3 size: 18 residues. The germline CDR1 and CDR2 sequences are SEHNR and FQNEAQ (reference sequence). The chain's CDR3 is CASSYEGQSSSGANVLTF. CDR3 coding DNA: TGTGCCAGCAGCTACGAAGGACAGTCTAGCTCTGGGGCCAACGTCCTGACTTTC.

The genes are TRBV3-1 and TRBJ2-7; 7 bases are shared with TRBD2. The CDR3 runs to 15 residues. With V trimmed by 4 bases and J by 0 bases, 6 bases remained unmatched. Germline values: CDR1 LGHDT, CDR2 YNNKEL (reference sequence). The CDR3 region is CASSPGWGGSYEQYV. Written as DNA, the CDR3 is TGTGCCAGCAGCCCCGGGTGGGGGGGCTCCTACGAGCAGTACGTC.

V is TRBV4-1 and J is TRBJ2-5; no reliable D call. Germline V gene sequence: CDR1 MGHRA, CDR2 YSYEKL. V dropped 0 bases and J dropped 5 bases, with 25 bases sitting between them. This CDR3 is 19 amino acids long. CDR3 DNA sequence: TGCGCCAGCAGCCAAGATATTACAGCCCCTCTTACCCCTCGGGAGACCCAGTACTTC. Amino acid sequence: CASSQDITAPLTPRETQYF.

This clonotype showed up just a few times. This sequence joins TRBV19 and TRBJ1-1; D ambiguous. This CDR3 comprises 14 residues. Trimming took 4 bases from V and 2 from J, leaving 11 bases between them. CDR1 is LNHDA and CDR2 is SQIVND in the germline V gene (reference sequence). CDR3 nucleotides: TGTGCCAGTAGTAAGCCGCAGAAAAACACTGAAGCTTTCTTT. It is translated as CASSKPQKNTEAFF.

J is TRBJ1-1 and V is TRBV29-1; D gene ambiguous. This CDR3 region has 14 residues. Germline CDR1 and CDR2: SQVTM and ANQGSEA. Trimming took off 6 bases at V and 0 bases at J, with 14 bases between the two ends. CDR3 nucleotides: TGCAGCGTAAAAGTAGGAAACTTGAACACTGAAGCTTTCTTT. The encoded protein is CSVKVGNLNTEAFF.

This clonotype was seen ten or more times. The chain has TRBV7-6 and TRBJ1-2, with TRBD1 as a possible D gene (5 bases). V was shortened by 5 bases and J by 0 bases, with 19 bases between the two germline ends. This CDR3 has 17 residues. CDR1 SGHVS and CDR2 FNYEAQ come from the germline V gene. Written as DNA, the CDR3 is TGTGCCAGCAGCGCCGACAGTCACCCAAGCCCTAACTATGGCTACACCTTC. Encoded protein: CASSADSHPSPNYGYTF.

In this sample, this clonotype turned up a few times. The chain links TRBV6-6 to TRBJ1-1; the D is unclear. Germline V gene sequence: CDR1 MNHNY, CDR2 SVGAGI (reference sequence). The CDR3 runs 13 residues. The V and J ends lost 2 bases and 7 bases respectively, with 11 bases between them. The CDR3 region has the DNA TGTGCCAGCAGTTACAATTTACAGAGTGAAGCTTTCTTT. This codes for CASSYNLQSEAFF.

The chain is built from TRBV14 and TRBJ1-1; D perhaps matches TRBD1 (6 bases). Trimming pared 0 bases from V and 7 bases from J, leaving 12 bases between. The CDR3 spans 14 residues. Germline V lookup: CDR1 SGHDN, CDR2 FVKESK. Here the CDR3 DNA reads TGTGCCAGCAGCCAAGAAATCGACAGGTATGAAGCTTTCTTT. Protein sequence: CASSQEIDRYEAFF.

This clonotype appeared many times. The chain's CDR3 is CASSTNYAGGQETQYF. CDR3 nucleotides: TGTGCCAGCAGCACAAACTATGCGGGGGGACAAGAGACCCAGTACTTC. This chain uses TRBV7-2 with TRBJ2-5; the match to TRBD2 covers 8 bases. The CDR3 has 16 amino acids. The V gene end was trimmed by 5 bases and the J gene end by 2 bases; junction bases not matched to a gene: 10. Germline CDR1 is SGHTA and CDR2 is FQGNSA.

The chain recombines TRBV27 with TRBJ2-2, with TRBD2 matching 16 bases. Germline values: CDR1 MNHEY, CDR2 SMNVEV (reference sequence). V was clipped by 7 bases and J by 7 bases; unmatched bases: 9. This CDR3 comprises 17 residues. The DNA for the CDR3 is TGTGCCAGCAACCCGGGACTAGCGGGGGGGCTAAGCGGGGAGCTGTTTTTT. It translates to CASNPGLAGGLSGELFF.

The V call is TRBV28, the J call TRBJ1-6; D gene ambiguous. The CDR3 is 14 residues long. With 5 bases removed from V and 7 bases from J, the gap between germline ends came to 12 bases. Germline values: CDR1 MDHEN, CDR2 SYDVKM. The CDR3 spells CASSLTVANSPLHF. The CDR3 DNA follows: TGTGCCAGCAGTCTAACCGTGGCAAATTCACCCCTCCACTTT.

This sequence joins TRBV19 and TRBJ1-5; no reliable D call. This CDR3 has 15 amino acids. The germline V and J ends were trimmed by 3 bases and 4 bases, with 13 bases remaining between them. From germline, CDR1 is LNHDA and CDR2 SQIVND (reference sequence). This CDR3 is CASSIYTAPNQPQHF. The CDR3 DNA reads TGTGCCAGTAGTATCTACACGGCGCCTAATCAGCCCCAGCATTTT. The variable domain in full, with the rest retrieved from reference TRBV19 and TRBJ1-5, is DGGITQSPKYLFRKEGQNVTLSCEQNLNHDAMYWYRQDPGQGLRLIYYSQIVNDFQKGDIAEGYSVSREKKESFPLTVTSAQKNPTAFYLCASSIYTAPNQPQHFGDGTRLSIL.